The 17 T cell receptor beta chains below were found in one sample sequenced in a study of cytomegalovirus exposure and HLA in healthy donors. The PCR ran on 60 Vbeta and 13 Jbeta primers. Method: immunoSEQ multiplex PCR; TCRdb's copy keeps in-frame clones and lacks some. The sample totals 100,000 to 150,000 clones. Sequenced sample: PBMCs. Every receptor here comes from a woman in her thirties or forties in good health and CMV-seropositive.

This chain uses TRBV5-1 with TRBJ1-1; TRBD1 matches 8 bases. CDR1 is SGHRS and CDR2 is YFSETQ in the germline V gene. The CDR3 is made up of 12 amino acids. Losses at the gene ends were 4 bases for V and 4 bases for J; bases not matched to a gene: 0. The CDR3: CASSQGATEAFF. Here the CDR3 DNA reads TGCGCCAGCAGCCAGGGGGCCACTGAAGCTTTCTTT. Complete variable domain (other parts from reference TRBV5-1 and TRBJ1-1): KAGVTQTPRYLIKTRGQQVTLSCSPISGHRSVSWYQQTPGQGLQFLFEYFSETQRNKGNFPGRFSGRQFSNSRSEMNVSTLELGDSALYLCASSQGATEAFFGQGTRLTVV.

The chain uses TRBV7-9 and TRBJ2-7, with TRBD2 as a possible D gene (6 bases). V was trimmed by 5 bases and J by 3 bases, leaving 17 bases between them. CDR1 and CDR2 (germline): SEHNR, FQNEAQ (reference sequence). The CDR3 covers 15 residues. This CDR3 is CASSPDGSGHYEQYF. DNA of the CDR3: TGTGCCAGCAGCCCCGATGGTAGCGGACACTACGAGCAGTACTTC. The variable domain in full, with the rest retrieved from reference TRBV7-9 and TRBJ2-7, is DTGVSQNPRHKITKRGQNVTFRCDPISEHNRLYWYRQTLGQGPEFLTYFQNEAQLEKSRLLSDRFSAERPKGSFSTLEIQRTEQGDSAMYLCASSPDGSGHYEQYFGPGTRLTVT.

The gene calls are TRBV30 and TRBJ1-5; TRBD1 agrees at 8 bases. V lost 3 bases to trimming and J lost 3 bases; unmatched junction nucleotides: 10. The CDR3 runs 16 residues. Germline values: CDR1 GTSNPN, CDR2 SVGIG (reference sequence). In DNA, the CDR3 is TGTGCCTGGAGCCCGTTCTCGGGACAGGACAATCAGCCCCAGCATTTT. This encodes CAWSPFSGQDNQPQHF. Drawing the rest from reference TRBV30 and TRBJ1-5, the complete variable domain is SQTIHQWPATLVQPVGSPLSLECTVEGTSNPNLYWYRQAAGRGLQLLFYSVGIGQISSEVPQNLSASRPQDRQFILSSKKLLLSDSGFYLCAWSPFSGQDNQPQHFGDGTRLSIL.

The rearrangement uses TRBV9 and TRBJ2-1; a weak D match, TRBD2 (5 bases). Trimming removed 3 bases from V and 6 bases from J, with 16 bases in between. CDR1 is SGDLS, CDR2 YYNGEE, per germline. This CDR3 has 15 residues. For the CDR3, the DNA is TGTGCCAGCAGCGCGGCGGGTAGCTCGATCAATGAGCAGTTCTTC. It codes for CASSAAGSSINEQFF.

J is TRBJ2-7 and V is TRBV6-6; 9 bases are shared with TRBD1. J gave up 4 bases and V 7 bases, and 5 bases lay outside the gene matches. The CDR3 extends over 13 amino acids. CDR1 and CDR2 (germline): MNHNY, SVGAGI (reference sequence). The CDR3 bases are TGTGCCAGCAATATACAGGGGGCTTACGAGCAGTACTTC. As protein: CASNIQGAYEQYF.

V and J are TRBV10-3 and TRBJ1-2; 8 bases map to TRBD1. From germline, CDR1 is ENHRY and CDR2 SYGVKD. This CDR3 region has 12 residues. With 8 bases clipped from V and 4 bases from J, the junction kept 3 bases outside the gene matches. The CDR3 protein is CAIGQGSYGYTF. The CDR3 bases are TGTGCCATCGGACAGGGCTCCTATGGCTACACCTTC.

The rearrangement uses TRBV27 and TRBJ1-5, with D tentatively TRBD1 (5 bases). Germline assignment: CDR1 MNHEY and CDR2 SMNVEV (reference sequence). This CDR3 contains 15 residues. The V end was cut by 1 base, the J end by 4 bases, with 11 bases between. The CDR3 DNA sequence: TGTGCCAGCAGTTTATTGGGGGGGGTAAATCAGCCCCAGCATTTT. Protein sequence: CASSLLGGVNQPQHF.

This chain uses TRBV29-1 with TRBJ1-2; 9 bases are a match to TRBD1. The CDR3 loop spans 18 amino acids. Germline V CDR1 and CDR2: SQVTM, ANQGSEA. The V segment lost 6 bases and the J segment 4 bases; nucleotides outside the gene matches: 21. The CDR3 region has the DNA TGCAGCGTCACTCCACCTCTAGGACAGGGGCTGATTCGCTATGGCTACACCTTC. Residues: CSVTPPLGQGLIRYGYTF.

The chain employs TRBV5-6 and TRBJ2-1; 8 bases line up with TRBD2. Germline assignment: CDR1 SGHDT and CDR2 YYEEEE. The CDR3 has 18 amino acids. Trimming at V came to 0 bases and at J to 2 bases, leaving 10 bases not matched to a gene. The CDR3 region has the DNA TGTGCCAGCAGCTTGGGTGGGCAACGGGAGGGACCCTACAATGAGCAGTTCTTC. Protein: CASSLGGQREGPYNEQFF.

The chain's CDR3 is CASSQGSGSREKLFF. The CDR3 DNA reads as TGCGCCAGCAGCCAAGGTAGTGGGAGCCGTGAAAAACTGTTTTTT. V gene TRBV4-3 combines with J gene TRBJ1-4; no firm D call. The V end lost 1 base, the J end lost 7 bases, and 13 bases lay between the germline ends. Germline CDR1 and CDR2: LGHNA and YSLEER. The CDR3 length is 15 residues.

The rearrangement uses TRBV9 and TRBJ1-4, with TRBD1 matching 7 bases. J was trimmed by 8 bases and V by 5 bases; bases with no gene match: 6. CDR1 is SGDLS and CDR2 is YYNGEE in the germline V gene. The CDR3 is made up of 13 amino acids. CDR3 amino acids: CASSRQGAEKLFF. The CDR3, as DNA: TGTGCCAGCAGTCGACAGGGAGCGGAAAAACTGTTTTTT.

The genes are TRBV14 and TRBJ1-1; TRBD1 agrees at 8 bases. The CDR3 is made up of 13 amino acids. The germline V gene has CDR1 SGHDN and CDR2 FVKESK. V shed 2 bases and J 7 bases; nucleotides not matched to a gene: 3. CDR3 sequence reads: CASSQQGAGEAFF. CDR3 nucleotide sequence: TGTGCCAGCAGCCAACAGGGGGCGGGTGAAGCTTTCTTT.

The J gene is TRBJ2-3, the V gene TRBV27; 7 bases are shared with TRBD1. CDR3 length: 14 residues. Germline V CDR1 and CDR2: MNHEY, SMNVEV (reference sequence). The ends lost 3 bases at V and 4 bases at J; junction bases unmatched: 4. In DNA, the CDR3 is TGTGCCAGCAGTTTCTCCGACAGGGCAGATACGCAGTATTTT. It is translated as CASSFSDRADTQYF.

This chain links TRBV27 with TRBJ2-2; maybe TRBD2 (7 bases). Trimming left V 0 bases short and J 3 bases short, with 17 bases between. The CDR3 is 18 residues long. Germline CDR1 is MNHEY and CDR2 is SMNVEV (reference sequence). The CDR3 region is CASSLSVWGGTDTGELFF. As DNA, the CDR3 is TGTGCCAGCAGTTTATCGGTTTGGGGGGGCACTGACACCGGGGAGCTGTTTTTT.

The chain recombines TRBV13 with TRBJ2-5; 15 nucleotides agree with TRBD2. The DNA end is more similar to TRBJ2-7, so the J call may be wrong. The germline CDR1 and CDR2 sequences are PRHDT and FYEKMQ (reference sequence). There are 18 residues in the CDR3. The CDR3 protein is CASSITGTSGRITYEQYF. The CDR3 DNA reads TGTGCCAGCAGTATAACCGGGACTAGCGGGAGGATCACCTACGAGCAGTACTTC.

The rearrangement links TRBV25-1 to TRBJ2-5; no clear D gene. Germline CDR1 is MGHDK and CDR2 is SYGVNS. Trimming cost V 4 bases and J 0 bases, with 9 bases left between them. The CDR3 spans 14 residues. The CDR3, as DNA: TGTGCCAGCAGTGGCGACTTGTACCAAGAGACCCAGTACTTC. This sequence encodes CASSGDLYQETQYF.

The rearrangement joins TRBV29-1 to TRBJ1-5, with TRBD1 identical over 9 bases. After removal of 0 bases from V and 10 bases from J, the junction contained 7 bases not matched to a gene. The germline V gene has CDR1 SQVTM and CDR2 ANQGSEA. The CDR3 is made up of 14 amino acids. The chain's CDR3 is CSVEEAGQGSPQHF. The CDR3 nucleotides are TGCAGCGTTGAAGAGGCGGGACAGGGTAGCCCCCAGCATTTT.